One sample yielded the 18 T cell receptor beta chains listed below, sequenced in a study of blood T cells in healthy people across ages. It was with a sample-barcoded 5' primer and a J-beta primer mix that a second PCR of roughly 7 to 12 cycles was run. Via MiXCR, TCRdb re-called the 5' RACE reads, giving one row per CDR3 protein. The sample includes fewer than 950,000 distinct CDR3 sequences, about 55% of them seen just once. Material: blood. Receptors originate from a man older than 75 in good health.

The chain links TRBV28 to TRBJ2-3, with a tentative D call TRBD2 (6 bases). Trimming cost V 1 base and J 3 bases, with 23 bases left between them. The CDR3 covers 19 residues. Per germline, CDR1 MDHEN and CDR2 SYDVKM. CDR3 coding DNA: TGTGCCAGCAGTTTATATCGTTTTAGCGGAGGCAGGGTTACAGATACGCAGTATTTT. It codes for CASSLYRFSGGRVTDTQYF. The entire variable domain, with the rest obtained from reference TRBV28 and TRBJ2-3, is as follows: DVKVTQSSRYLVKRTGEKVFLECVQDMDHENMFWYRQDPGLGLRLIYFSYDVKMKEKGDIPEGYSVSREKKERFSLILESASTNQTSMYLCASSLYRFSGGRVTDTQYFGPGTRLTVL.

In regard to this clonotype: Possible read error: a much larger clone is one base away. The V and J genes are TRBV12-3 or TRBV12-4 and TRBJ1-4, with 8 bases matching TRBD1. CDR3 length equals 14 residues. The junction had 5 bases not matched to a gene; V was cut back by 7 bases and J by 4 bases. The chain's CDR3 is CASKAGGLNEKLFF. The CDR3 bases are TGTGCCAGCAAAGCAGGGGGCCTTAATGAAAAACTGTTTTTT.

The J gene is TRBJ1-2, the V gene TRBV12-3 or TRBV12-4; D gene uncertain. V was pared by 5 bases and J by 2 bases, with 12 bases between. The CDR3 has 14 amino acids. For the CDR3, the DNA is TGTGCCAGCAGTCAAGTGACACCAAACTATGGCTACACCTTC. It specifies CASSQVTPNYGYTF.

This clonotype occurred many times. The CDR3 sequence is CASSPGNYGYTF. The CDR3 region has the DNA TGTGCCAGCAGTCCAGGGAACTATGGCTACACCTTC. The rearrangement joins TRBV12-3 or TRBV12-4 to TRBJ1-2; D is possibly TRBD1 (5 bases). Trimming shortened V by 5 bases and J by 2 bases, and 6 bases separated the two germline ends. The CDR3 totals 12 residues.

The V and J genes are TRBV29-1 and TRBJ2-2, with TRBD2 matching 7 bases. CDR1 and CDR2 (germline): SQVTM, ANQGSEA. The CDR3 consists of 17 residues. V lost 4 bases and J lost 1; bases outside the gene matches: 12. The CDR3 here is CSVVLAPAGMNTGELFF. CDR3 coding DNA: TGCAGCGTTGTCCTGGCCCCAGCGGGAATGAACACCGGGGAGCTGTTTTTT.

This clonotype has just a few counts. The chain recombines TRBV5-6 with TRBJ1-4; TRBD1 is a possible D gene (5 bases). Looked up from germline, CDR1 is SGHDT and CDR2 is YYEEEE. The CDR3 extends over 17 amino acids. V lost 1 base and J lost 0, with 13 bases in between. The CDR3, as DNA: TGTGCCAGCAGCTTGTATCCAGGGCTTGCAACTAATGAAAAACTGTTTTTT. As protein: CASSLYPGLATNEKLFF.

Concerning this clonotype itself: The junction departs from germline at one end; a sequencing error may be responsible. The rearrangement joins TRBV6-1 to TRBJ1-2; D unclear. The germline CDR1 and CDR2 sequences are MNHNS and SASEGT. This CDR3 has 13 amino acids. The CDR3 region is CAGSEGGNYGYTF. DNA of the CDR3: TGTGCCGGCAGTGAAGGCGGTAACTATGGCTACACCTTC.

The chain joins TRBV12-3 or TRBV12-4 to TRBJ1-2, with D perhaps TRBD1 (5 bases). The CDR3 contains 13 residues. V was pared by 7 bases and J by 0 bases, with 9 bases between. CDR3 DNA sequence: TGTGCCAGCATGACAGCTTCTAACTATGGCTACACCTTC. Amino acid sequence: CASMTASNYGYTF.

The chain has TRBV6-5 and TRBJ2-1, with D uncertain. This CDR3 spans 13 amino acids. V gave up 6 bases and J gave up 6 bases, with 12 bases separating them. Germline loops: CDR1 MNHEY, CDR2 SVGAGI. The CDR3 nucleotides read TGTGCCAGCAGAATCAACCGAGGCAATGAGCAGTTCTTC. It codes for CASRINRGNEQFF.

The CDR3, as DNA: TGTGCCAGCAGTGAAGCGGGATTGGTCGGGGAGCTGTTTTTT. Translated: CASSEAGLVGELFF. This chain connects TRBV6-1 to TRBJ2-2; D is ambiguous. Germline V lookup: CDR1 MNHNS, CDR2 SASEGT. This CDR3 spans 14 amino acids. Trimming cost V 0 bases and J 7 bases, with 9 bases left between them.

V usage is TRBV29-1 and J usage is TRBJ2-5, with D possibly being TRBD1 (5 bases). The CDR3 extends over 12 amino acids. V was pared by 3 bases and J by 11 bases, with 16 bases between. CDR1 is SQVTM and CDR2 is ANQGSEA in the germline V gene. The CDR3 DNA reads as TGCAGCGTTGATACAGGCCCCAATGAGCAGTACTTC. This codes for CSVDTGPNEQYF.

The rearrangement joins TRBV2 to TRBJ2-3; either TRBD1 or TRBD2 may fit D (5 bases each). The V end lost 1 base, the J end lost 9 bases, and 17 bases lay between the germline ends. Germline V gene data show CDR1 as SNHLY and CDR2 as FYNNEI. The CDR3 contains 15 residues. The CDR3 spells CASSEVGTGRGTQYF. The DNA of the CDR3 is TGTGCCAGCAGTGAAGTGGGGACGGGTAGAGGGACGCAGTATTTT.

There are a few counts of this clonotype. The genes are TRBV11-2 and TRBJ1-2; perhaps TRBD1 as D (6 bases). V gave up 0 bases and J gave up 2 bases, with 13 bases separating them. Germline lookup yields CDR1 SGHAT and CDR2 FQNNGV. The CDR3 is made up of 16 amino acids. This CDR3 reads CASSLDLRQGNYGYTF. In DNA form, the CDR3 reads TGTGCCAGCAGCTTAGATCTTCGGCAGGGGAACTATGGCTACACCTTC.

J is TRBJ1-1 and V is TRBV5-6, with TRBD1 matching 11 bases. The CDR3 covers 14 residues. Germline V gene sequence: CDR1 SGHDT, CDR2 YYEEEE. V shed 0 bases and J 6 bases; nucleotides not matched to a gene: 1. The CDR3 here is CASSLAGQGAEAFF. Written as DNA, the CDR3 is TGTGCCAGCAGCTTGGCGGGACAGGGGGCTGAAGCTTTCTTT.

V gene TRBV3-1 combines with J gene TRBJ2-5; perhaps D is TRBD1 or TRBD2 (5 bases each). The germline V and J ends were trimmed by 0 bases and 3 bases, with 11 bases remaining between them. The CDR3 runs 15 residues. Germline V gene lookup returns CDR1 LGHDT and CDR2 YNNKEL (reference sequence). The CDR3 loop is CASSQDGTAEETQYF. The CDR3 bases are TGTGCCAGCAGCCAAGATGGGACCGCGGAAGAGACCCAGTACTTC.

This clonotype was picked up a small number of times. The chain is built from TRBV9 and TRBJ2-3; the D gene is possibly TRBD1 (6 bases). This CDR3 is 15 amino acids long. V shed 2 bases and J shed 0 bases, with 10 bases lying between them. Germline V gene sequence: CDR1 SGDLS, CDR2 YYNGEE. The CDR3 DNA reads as TGTGCCAGCAGCGTGGGCAGGGGAAGCACAGATACGCAGTATTTT. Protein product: CASSVGRGSTDTQYF.

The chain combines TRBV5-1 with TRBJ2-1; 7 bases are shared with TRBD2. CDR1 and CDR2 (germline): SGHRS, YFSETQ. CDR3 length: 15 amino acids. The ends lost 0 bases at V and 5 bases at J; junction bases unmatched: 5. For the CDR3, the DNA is TGCGCCAGCAGCTTGGTTTCTAGCGGCAACAATGAGCAGTTCTTC. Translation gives CASSLVSSGNNEQFF.

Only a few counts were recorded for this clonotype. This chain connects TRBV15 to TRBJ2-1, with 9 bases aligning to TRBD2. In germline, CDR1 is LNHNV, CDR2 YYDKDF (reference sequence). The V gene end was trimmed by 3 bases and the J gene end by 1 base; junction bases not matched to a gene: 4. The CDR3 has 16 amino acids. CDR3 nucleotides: TGTGCCACCAGCAGCCGTAGCGGGAGTTCCTACAATGAGCAGTTCTTC. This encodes CATSSRSGSSYNEQFF.